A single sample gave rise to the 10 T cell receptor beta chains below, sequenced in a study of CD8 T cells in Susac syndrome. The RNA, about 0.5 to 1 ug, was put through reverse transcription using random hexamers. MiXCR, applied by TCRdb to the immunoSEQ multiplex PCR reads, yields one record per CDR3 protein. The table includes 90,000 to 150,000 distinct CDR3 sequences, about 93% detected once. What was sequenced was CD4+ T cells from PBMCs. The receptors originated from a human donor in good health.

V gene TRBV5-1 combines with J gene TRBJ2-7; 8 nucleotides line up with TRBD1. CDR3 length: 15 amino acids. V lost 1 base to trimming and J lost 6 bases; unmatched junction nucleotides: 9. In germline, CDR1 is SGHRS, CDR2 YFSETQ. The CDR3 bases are TGCGCCAGCAGCTTGAACCCGGACAGGGCGAGCGAGCAGTACTTC. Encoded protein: CASSLNPDRASEQYF.

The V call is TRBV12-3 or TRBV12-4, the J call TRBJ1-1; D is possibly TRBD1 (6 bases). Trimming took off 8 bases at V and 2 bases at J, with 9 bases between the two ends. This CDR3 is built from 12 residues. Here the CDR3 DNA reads TGTGCCAGCCGGGACATCAACACTGAAGCTTTCTTT. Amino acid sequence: CASRDINTEAFF.

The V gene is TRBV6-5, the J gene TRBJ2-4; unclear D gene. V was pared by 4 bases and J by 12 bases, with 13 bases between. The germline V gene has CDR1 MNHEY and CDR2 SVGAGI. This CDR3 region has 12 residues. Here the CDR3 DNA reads TGTGCCAGCAGTTCCCCCCGCGGCGCTCAGTACTTC. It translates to CASSSPRGAQYF.

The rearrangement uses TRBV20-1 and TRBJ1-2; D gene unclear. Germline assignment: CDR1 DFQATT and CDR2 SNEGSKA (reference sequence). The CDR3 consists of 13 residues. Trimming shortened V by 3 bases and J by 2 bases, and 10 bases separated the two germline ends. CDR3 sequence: CSASLPENYGYTF. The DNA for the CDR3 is TGCAGTGCTAGCCTTCCAGAGAACTATGGCTACACCTTC.

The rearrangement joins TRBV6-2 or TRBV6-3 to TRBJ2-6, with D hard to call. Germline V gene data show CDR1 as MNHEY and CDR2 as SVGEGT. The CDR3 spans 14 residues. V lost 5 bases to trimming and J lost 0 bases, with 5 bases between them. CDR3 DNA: TGTGCCAGCAGTGATGGCTCTGGGGCCAACGTCCTGACTTTC. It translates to CASSDGSGANVLTF.

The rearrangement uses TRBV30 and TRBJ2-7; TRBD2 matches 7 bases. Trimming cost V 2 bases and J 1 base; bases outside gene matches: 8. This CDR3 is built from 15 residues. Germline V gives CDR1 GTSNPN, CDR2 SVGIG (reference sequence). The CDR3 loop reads CAWSSGLAASYEQYF. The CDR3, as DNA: TGTGCCTGGAGTTCTGGTCTAGCGGCTTCCTACGAGCAGTACTTC.

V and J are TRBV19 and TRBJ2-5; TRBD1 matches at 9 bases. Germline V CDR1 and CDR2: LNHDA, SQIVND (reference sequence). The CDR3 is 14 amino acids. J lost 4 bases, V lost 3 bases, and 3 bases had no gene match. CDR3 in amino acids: CASSISGQGETQYF. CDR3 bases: TGTGCCAGTAGTATCTCGGGACAGGGAGAGACCCAGTACTTC.

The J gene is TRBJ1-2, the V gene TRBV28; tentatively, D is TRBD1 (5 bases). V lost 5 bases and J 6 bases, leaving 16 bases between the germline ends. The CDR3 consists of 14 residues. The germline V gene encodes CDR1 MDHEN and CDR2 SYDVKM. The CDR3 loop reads CASSAGKWDDGYTF. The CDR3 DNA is TGTGCCAGCAGTGCCGGAAAGTGGGACGATGGCTACACCTTC.

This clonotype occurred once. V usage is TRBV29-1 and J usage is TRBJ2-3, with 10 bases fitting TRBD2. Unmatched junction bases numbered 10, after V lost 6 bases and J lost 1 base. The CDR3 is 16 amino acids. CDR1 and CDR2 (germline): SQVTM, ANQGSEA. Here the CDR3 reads CSVRSGTSVRTDTQYF. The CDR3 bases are TGCAGCGTGCGGAGTGGGACTAGCGTCCGCACAGATACGCAGTATTTT.

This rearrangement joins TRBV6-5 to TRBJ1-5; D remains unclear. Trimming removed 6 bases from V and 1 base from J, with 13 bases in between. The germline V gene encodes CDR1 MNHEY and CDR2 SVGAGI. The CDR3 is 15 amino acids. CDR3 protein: CASRLSAWSNQPQHF. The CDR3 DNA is TGTGCCAGCAGATTATCGGCTTGGAGCAATCAGCCCCAGCATTTT.